The 9 T cell receptor beta chains below all came from one sample that was sequenced in a study of blood T cells in healthy people across ages. Then a second PCR, running about 6 to 11 cycles, was carried out with a sample-barcoded 5' primer and a J-beta primer mix. Each CDR3 protein is one row after TCRdb ran MiXCR on the 5' RACE reads. The sample lists 630,000 or so distinct CDR3 sequences, approximately 29% occurring once. The specimen was blood. The receptors here all came from a woman of 80 years or more in good health.

This clonotype was seen many times. This sequence joins TRBV7-8 and TRBJ1-1; 8 nucleotides align to TRBD1. The ends lost 6 bases at V and 1 base at J; junction bases unmatched: 4. The CDR3 runs to 14 residues. The germline CDR1 and CDR2 sequences are SGHVS and FQNEAQ. The CDR3 loop is CASSRTGRNTEAFF. CDR3 in DNA: TGTGCCAGCAGTCGGACAGGGAGGAACACTGAAGCTTTCTTT.

This clonotype was recorded at least ten times. The chain links TRBV5-4 to TRBJ2-7; maybe TRBD2 (5 bases). Germline V gene lookup returns CDR1 SGHNT and CDR2 YYREEE (reference sequence). V lost 4 bases, J lost 2 bases, and 13 bases lay in between. The CDR3 totals 14 residues. CDR3 in DNA: TGTGCCAGCAGCCACCCGGGGTGGCCCTACGAGCAGTACTTC. It encodes CASSHPGWPYEQYF.

This clonotype has at least ten counts. V is TRBV20-1 and J is TRBJ2-1, with TRBD2 matching 7 bases. The J segment lost 5 bases and the V segment lost 6 bases, leaving 7 bases of the junction unmatched. CDR3 length: 13 amino acids. CDR1 and CDR2 from the germline V gene are DFQATT and SNEGSKA (reference sequence). DNA of the CDR3: TGCAGTGCCCCGGGAGGTGGGCACAATGAGCAGTTCTTC. Translation: CSAPGGGHNEQFF.

The genes are TRBV7-2 and TRBJ2-4; D is ambiguous. This CDR3 is 13 amino acids long. The V gene's germline CDR1 is SGHTA and CDR2 FQGNSA. V lost 2 bases to trimming and J lost 13 bases, with 15 bases between them. In DNA form, the CDR3 reads TGTGCCAGCAGCTTAACGTCTACATACGTGCAGTACTTC. Its translation: CASSLTSTYVQYF.

In regard to this clonotype: A much more abundant neighbour one base away suggests this may be a read error. The chain joins TRBV19 to TRBJ2-5; 11 bases line up with TRBD2. In germline, CDR1 is LNHDA, CDR2 SQIVND (reference sequence). The CDR3 is 16 amino acids. V lost 5 bases, J lost 11 bases, and 16 bases stayed unmatched. CDR3 loop: CASSPLAGGPGNEQYF. Written as DNA, the CDR3 is TGTGCCAGTAGTCCATTAGCGGGGGGGCCAGGCAATGAGCAGTACTTC.

The rearrangement joins TRBV12-3 or TRBV12-4 to TRBJ2-3, with D possibly TRBD1 on 5 matching bases. The CDR3 is 16 residues long. V was clipped by 1 base and J by 5 bases, with 16 bases between them. The CDR3 is CASSLGVRTKGDTQYF. For the CDR3, the DNA is TGTGCCAGCAGTTTAGGGGTGAGGACAAAAGGAGATACGCAGTATTTT.

This clonotype has at least ten counts. The V call is TRBV5-5, the J call TRBJ2-4, with TRBD1 matching 9 bases. Germline loops: CDR1 SGHKS, CDR2 YYEKEE (reference sequence). The CDR3 runs to 15 residues. Unmatched junction bases numbered 3, after V lost 4 bases and J lost 1 base. The CDR3 nucleotides are TGTGCCAGCAGCATACAGGGGGCGGCCAAAAACATTCAGTACTTC. The encoded protein is CASSIQGAAKNIQYF.

This clonotype was detected many times. The V and J genes are TRBV20-1 and TRBJ2-7, with 9 bases that match TRBD1. This CDR3 region has 16 residues. The trim removed 2 bases at V and 4 bases at J, leaving 12 bases unmatched. Per germline, CDR1 DFQATT and CDR2 SNEGSKA (reference sequence). Here the CDR3 DNA reads TGCAGTGCTAGACTGACCGGGACAGGGAAGGTATACGAGCAGTACTTC. Translation gives CSARLTGTGKVYEQYF.

This clonotype is a singleton in its sample. This rearrangement joins TRBV6-2 or TRBV6-3 to TRBJ2-3; the D gene is possibly TRBD1 (5 bases). Looked up from germline, CDR1 is MNHEY and CDR2 is SVGEGT. The CDR3 totals 14 residues. The V and J ends lost 2 bases and 4 bases respectively, with 10 bases between them. DNA for the CDR3: TGTGCCAGCAGTTACCTAGGGGCCCCAGATACGCAGTATTTT. Encoded protein: CASSYLGAPDTQYF.